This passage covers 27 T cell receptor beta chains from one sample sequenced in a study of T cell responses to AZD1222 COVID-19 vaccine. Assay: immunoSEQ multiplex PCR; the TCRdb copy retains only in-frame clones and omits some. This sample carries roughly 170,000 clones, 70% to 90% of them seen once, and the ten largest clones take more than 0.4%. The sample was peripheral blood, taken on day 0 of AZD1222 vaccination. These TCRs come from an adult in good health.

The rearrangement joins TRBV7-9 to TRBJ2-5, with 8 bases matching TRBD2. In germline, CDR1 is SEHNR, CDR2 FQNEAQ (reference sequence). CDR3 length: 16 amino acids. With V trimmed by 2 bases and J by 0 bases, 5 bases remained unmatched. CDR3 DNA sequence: TGTGCCAGCAGCTTATTTAGCGGGGCTCACCAAGAGACCCAGTACTTC. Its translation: CASSLFSGAHQETQYF.

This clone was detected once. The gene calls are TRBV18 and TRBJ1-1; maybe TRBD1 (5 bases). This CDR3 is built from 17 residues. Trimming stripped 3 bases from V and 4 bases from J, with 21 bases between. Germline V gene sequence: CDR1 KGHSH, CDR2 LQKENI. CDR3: CASSPSMVRQGGTEAFF. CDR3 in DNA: TGTGCCAGCTCACCTTCAATGGTGCGCCAGGGAGGCACTGAAGCTTTCTTT.

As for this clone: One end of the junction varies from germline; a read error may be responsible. Here the CDR3 reads CSGERESGEQFF. CDR3 DNA sequence: TGCAGCGGTGAAAGAGAGTCCGGTGAGCAGTTCTTC. The rearrangement uses TRBV29-1 and TRBJ2-1; D gene unclear. CDR3 size: 12 residues. The V gene's germline CDR1 is SQVTM and CDR2 ANQGSEA.

For the CDR3, the DNA is TGTGCCAGCAGCTTCCCAGGGGGTGGCTACACCTTC. This codes for CASSFPGGGYTF. The chain uses TRBV7-9 and TRBJ1-2; TRBD1 matches 7 bases. V gave up 3 bases and J gave up 7 bases; unmatched junction bases: 2. This CDR3 comprises 12 residues. Germline V CDR1 and CDR2: SEHNR, FQNEAQ (reference sequence).

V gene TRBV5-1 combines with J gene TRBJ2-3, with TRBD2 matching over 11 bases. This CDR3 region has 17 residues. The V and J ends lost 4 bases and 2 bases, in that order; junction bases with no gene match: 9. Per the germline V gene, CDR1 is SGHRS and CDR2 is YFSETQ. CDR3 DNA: TGCGCCAGCAGCCCTAGGGGACTAGCGGATGTCACAGATACGCAGTATTTT. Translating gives CASSPRGLADVTDTQYF. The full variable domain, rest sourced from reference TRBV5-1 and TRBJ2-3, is KAGVTQTPRYLIKTRGQQVTLSCSPISGHRSVSWYQQTPGQGLQFLFEYFSETQRNKGNFPGRFSGRQFSNSRSEMNVSTLELGDSALYLCASSPRGLADVTDTQYFGPGTRLTVL.

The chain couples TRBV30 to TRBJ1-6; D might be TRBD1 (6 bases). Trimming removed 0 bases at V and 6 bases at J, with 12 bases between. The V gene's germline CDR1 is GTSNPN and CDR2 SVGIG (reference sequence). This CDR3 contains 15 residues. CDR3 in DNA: TGTGCCTGGAGTGTGGGGGGCAGGGGTAATTCACCCCTCCACTTT. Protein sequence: CAWSVGGRGNSPLHF.

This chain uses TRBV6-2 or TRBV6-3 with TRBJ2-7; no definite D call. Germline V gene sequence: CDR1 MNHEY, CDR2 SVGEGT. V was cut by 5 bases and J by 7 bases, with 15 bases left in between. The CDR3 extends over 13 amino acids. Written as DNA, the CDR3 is TGTGCCAGCAGTAACGCCCCGGTTAGGGAGCAGTACTTC. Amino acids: CASSNAPVREQYF.

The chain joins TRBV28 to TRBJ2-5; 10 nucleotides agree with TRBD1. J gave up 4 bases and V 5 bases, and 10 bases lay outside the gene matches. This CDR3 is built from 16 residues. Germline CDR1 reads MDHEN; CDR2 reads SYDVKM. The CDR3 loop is CASSRPGQGVGETQYF. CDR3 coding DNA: TGTGCCAGCAGTCGCCCCGGACAGGGGGTCGGAGAGACCCAGTACTTC.

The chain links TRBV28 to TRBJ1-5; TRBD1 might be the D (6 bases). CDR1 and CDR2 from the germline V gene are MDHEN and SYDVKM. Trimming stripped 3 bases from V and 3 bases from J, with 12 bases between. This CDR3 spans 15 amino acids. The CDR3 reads CASSLGGGINQPQHF. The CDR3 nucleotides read TGTGCCAGCAGTTTGGGGGGCGGAATCAATCAGCCCCAGCATTTT.

The CDR3 region is CASGTGSYYGYTF. The CDR3 DNA reads as TGTGCCAGCGGGACCGGGAGCTACTATGGCTACACCTTC. The chain uses TRBV2 and TRBJ1-2, with D possibly being TRBD1 (5 bases). The germline gives CDR1 SNHLY, CDR2 FYNNEI. The CDR3 consists of 13 residues. Deletions cut 8 bases from V and 3 bases from J, with 13 bases between.

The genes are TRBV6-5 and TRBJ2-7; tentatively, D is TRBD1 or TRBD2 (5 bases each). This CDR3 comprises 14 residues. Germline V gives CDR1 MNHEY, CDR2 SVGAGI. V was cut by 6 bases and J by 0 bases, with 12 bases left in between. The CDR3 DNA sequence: TGTGCCAGCAGGCGCGACGGGGCCTCCTACGAGCAGTACTTC. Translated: CASRRDGASYEQYF.

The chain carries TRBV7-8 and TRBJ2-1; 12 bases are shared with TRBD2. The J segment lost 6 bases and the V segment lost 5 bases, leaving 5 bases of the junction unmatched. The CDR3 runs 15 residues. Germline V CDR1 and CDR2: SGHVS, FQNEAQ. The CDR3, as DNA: TGTGCCAGCAGCAGTAGACTAGCGGGGGTCAATGAGCAGTTCTTC. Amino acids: CASSSRLAGVNEQFF.

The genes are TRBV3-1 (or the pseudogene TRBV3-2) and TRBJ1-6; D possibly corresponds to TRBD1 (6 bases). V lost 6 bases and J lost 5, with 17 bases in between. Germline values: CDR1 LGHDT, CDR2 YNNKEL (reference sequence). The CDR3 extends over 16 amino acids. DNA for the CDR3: TGTGCCAGCAGTCAATCCGGGGGGCCAAATAATTCACCCCTCCACTTT. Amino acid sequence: CASSQSGGPNNSPLHF.

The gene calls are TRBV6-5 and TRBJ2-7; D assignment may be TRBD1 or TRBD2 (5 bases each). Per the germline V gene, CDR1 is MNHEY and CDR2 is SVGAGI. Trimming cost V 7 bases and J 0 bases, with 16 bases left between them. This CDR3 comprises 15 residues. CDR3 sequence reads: CASISVRDGSYEQYF. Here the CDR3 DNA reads TGTGCCAGCATCTCGGTTCGGGACGGCTCCTACGAGCAGTACTTC.

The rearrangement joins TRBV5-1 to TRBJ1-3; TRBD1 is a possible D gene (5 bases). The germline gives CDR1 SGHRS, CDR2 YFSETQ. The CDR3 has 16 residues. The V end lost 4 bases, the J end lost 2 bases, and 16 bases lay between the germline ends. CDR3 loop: CASSPGPWTTGNTIYF. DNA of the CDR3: TGCGCCAGCAGCCCCGGTCCTTGGACAACTGGAAACACCATATATTTT.

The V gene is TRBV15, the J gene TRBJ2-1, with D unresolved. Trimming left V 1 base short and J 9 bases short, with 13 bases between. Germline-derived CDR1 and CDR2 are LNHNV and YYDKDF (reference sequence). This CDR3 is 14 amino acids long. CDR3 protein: CATSRAGDMIEQFF. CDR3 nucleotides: TGTGCCACCAGCAGAGCTGGGGATATGATTGAGCAGTTCTTC.

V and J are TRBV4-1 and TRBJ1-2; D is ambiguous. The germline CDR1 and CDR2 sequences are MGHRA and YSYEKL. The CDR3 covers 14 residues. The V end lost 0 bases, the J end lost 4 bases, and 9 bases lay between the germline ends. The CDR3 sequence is CASSQEPILYGYTF. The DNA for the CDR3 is TGCGCCAGCAGCCAAGAGCCGATTCTCTATGGCTACACCTTC.

The CDR3 DNA follows: TGTGCCAGCAGCTTAGACGGCGTTTGGCGGGGGGGAGCAGATACGCAGTATTTT. It yields the protein CASSLDGVWRGGADTQYF. V gene TRBV7-2 combines with J gene TRBJ2-3, with 9 bases identical to TRBD2. Unmatched junction bases numbered 12, after V lost 1 base and J lost 4 bases. The CDR3 extends over 18 amino acids. Germline CDR1 SGHTA, CDR2 FQGNSA.

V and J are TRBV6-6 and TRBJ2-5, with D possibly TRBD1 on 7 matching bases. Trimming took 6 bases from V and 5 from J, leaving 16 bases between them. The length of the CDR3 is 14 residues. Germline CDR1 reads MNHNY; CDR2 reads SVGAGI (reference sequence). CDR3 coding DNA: TGTGCCAGCAGGCAGGGGGGATTGGCCGAGACCCAGTACTTC. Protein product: CASRQGGLAETQYF.

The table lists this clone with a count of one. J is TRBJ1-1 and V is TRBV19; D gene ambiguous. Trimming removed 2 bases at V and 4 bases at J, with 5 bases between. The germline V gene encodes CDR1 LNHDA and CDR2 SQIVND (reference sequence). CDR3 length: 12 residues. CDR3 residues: CASSILGTEAFF. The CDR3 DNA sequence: TGTGCCAGTAGTATATTGGGCACTGAAGCTTTCTTT.

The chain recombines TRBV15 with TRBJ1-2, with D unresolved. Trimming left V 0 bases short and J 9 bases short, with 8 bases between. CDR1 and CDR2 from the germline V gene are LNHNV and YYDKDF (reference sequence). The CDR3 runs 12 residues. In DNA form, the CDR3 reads TGTGCCACCAGCAGAGATAGGGTCCGCTACACCTTC. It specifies CATSRDRVRYTF.

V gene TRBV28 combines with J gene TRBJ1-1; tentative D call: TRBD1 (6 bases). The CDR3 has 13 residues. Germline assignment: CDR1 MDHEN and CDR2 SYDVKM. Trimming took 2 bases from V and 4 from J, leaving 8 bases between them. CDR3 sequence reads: CASSLQGLTEAFF. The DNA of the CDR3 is TGTGCCAGCAGTTTACAGGGGCTCACTGAAGCTTTCTTT.

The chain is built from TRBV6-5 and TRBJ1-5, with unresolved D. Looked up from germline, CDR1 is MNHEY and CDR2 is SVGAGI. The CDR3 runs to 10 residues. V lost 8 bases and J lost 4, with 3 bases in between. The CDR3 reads CASGNQPQHF. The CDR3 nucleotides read TGTGCCAGCGGGAATCAGCCCCAGCATTTT.

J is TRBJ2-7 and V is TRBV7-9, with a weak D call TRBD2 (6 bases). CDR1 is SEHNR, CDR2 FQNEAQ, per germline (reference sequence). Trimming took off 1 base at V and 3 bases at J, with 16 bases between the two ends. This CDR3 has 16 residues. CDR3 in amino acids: CASSLDLQGGSYEQYF. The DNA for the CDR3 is TGTGCCAGCAGCTTAGACCTCCAGGGAGGAAGCTACGAGCAGTACTTC.

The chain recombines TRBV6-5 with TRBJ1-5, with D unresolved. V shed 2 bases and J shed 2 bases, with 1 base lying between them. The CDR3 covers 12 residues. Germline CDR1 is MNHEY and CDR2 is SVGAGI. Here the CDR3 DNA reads TGTGCCAGCAGTTACGGCAATCAGCCCCAGCATTTT. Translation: CASSYGNQPQHF.

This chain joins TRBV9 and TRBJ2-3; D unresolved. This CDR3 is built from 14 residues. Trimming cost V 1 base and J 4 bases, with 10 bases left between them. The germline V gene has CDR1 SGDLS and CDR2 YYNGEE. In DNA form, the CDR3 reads TGTGCCAGCAGCGTAACTACCTACGCAGATACGCAGTATTTT. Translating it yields CASSVTTYADTQYF.

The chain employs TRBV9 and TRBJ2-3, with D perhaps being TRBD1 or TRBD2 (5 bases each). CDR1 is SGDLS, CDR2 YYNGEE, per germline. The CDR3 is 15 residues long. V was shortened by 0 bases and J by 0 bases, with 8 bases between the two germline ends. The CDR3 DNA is TGTGCCAGCAGCGTAGGGGGGTTTAGCACAGATACGCAGTATTTT. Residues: CASSVGGFSTDTQYF.